This TCR beta chain was observed in a study of shared clonotypes between healthy human individuals. Across the study: Every donor yielded three CD4 naive, three CD4 memory, two CD8 naive and one CD8 memory plate. Notes on the study in general: Around 5% was the fraction of naive CD4 clonotypes found shared across several donors. What naive subsets generally showed was a larger estimated richness than memory subsets showed.

The CDR3 has 15 residues. CDR1 is SGHTA and CDR2 is FQGNSA in the germline V gene. V dropped 2 bases and J dropped 2 bases, with 13 bases sitting between them. Concerning this clone: Antigen specificity is unknown.

Here immunoSEQ multiplex PCR was the method, and the copy in TCRdb shows in-frame clones only, minus some. There are millions of clones in the sample; 90% to 95% occur only once, and 0.1% to 0.15% lies in the top ten. Partitioning of CD4+ cells yielded a CD45RA+ naive subset and a CD45RA-negative memory subset. The V gene is TRBV7-2, the J gene TRBJ2-7; D is perhaps TRBD1 (6 bases). The source material was naive CD4+ T cells sorted from blood. Subset given: CD45RA+ positively selected. The source of this sequence is a man aged 18 to 35 in good health. The CDR3 nucleotides are TGTGCCAGCAGCTTAATAACAGGGAGCGCCTACGAGCAGTACTTC. Translating it yields CASSLITGSAYEQYF.